A single sample gave rise to the 19 T cell receptor beta chains below, sequenced in a study of identical twins. TCRdb redid the calling of the 5' RACE reads with MiXCR, one entry per CDR3 protein. The sample shows 250,000 or so distinct CDR3 sequences, about 13% of them seen only once. These data were also reused for a study on yellow fever vaccine responses in identical twins.

Sequenced material: memory (CD45RO+) T cells sorted from blood. The receptors originated from a woman aged 18-35 years in good health.

This clonotype has at least ten counts. J is TRBJ2-2 and V is TRBV29-1; 9 nucleotides match TRBD1. The CDR3 spans 13 residues. V lost 6 bases, J lost 5 bases, and 4 bases stayed unmatched. Germline CDR1 SQVTM, CDR2 ANQGSEA. CDR3 residues: CSVGTGRTGELFF. In DNA form, the CDR3 reads TGCAGCGTAGGGACAGGGCGGACCGGGGAGCTGTTTTTT.

This clonotype was seen a few times. The gene calls are TRBV20-1 and TRBJ2-3; D uncertain. Trimming pared 5 bases from V and 6 bases from J, leaving 12 bases between. The V gene's germline CDR1 is DFQATT and CDR2 SNEGSKA (reference sequence). The CDR3 is 12 amino acids. CDR3: CSACDSMDTQYF. The DNA for the CDR3 is TGCAGTGCTTGCGACTCCATGGATACGCAGTATTTT.

At least ten counts were recorded for this clonotype. V and J are TRBV5-1 and TRBJ1-1; D call uncertain. CDR1 and CDR2 from the germline V gene are SGHRS and YFSETQ. The CDR3 length is 17 residues. Trimming left V 4 bases short and J 0 bases short, with 19 bases between. As DNA, the CDR3 is TGCGCCAGCAGCCCCCTCCAGAAGGGCGGCTTGAACACTGAAGCTTTCTTT. Its translation: CASSPLQKGGLNTEAFF.

There are a few counts of this clonotype. The chain combines TRBV12-3 or TRBV12-4 with TRBJ2-7; 8 nucleotides align to TRBD2. Germline trimming cut 4 bases from V and 5 bases from J; bases unmatched to any gene: 7. The CDR3 runs to 14 residues. DNA of the CDR3: TGTGCCAGCAGTTGGTACGGGAGGGCCAACGAGCAGTACTTC. Protein: CASSWYGRANEQYF.

The sample holds many counts of this clonotype. This chain joins TRBV10-3 and TRBJ2-7, with D perhaps being TRBD1 or TRBD2 (5 bases each). V lost 2 bases and J 5 bases, leaving 16 bases between the germline ends. From germline, CDR1 is ENHRY and CDR2 SYGVKD. The CDR3 extends over 15 amino acids. The CDR3 spells CAISEPDKARDEQYF. The CDR3 coding sequence is TGTGCCATCAGTGAGCCGGACAAGGCGAGGGACGAGCAGTACTTC.

The CDR3 bases are TGTGCCAGCAGCTCGGACAGGTCCACAGATACGCAGTATTTT. It codes for CASSSDRSTDTQYF. J is TRBJ2-3 and V is TRBV7-9; TRBD1 aligns across 7 bases. The J segment lost 2 bases and the V segment lost 4 bases, leaving 3 bases of the junction unmatched. The CDR3 runs to 14 residues. Germline V lookup: CDR1 SEHNR, CDR2 FQNEAQ (reference sequence).

This clonotype was found a few times. The rearrangement uses TRBV28 and TRBJ2-7, with 9 bases matching TRBD1. Germline CDR1 is MDHEN and CDR2 is SYDVKM. With V trimmed by 3 bases and J by 5 bases, 5 bases remained unmatched. The CDR3 totals 14 residues. CDR3 residues: CASSFGTGYNEQYF. In nucleotides, the CDR3 is TGTGCCAGCAGTTTCGGGACAGGGTATAACGAGCAGTACTTC.

This clonotype was found many times. This chain uses TRBV12-3 or TRBV12-4 with TRBJ2-7, with D tentatively TRBD1 or TRBD2 (5 bases each). CDR3 length equals 14 residues. V shed 4 bases and J shed 3 bases, with 13 bases lying between them. CDR3 residues: CASSYLGAGYEQYF. CDR3 in DNA: TGTGCCAGCAGTTATCTCGGGGCCGGCTACGAGCAGTACTTC.

This clonotype was counted a few times. This rearrangement joins TRBV6-2 or TRBV6-3 to TRBJ2-7, with 7 bases matching TRBD1. V was pared by 2 bases and J by 1 base, with 5 bases of the junction left unmatched. Germline CDR1 and CDR2: MNHEY and SVGEGT. This CDR3 has 15 residues. CDR3 DNA sequence: TGTGCCAGCAGTTACGGCCTGACAGGGTCCTACGAGCAGTACTTC. Its protein is CASSYGLTGSYEQYF.

This clonotype was detected many times. The J gene is TRBJ2-5, the V gene TRBV15, with 7 positions matching TRBD1. This CDR3 spans 14 amino acids. With 1 base clipped from V and 2 bases from J, the junction kept 1 base outside the gene matches. CDR1 and CDR2 (germline): LNHNV, YYDKDF (reference sequence). The CDR3 DNA sequence: TGTGCCACCAGCAGAGGACAGGGTCAAGAGACCCAGTACTTC. Translation gives CATSRGQGQETQYF.

This clonotype was seen a few times. The chain combines TRBV7-2 with TRBJ2-3, with unresolved D. Germline V CDR1 and CDR2: SGHTA, FQGNSA. V was pared by 4 bases and J by 5 bases, with 10 bases between. The CDR3 length is 13 residues. This chain's CDR3 is CASSSLMGDTQYF. The CDR3 DNA is TGTGCCAGCAGCTCCCTTATGGGAGATACGCAGTATTTT.

A note on this clonotype: The junction does not match germline at one end; this may be a read error. The chain recombines TRBV12-3 or TRBV12-4 with TRBJ2-1; TRBD1 agrees at 11 bases. The CDR3 has 19 amino acids. CDR3 nucleotides: TGTACCAGCAGTTCTGGGACAGGGGGTACTTCGAGCTCCTACAATGAGCAGTTCTTC. Encoded protein: CTSSSGTGGTSSSYNEQFF.

The rearrangement links TRBV10-1 to TRBJ1-1; no definite D call. Germline V gene data show CDR1 as WNHNN and CDR2 as SYGVQD (reference sequence). The CDR3 sequence is 13 residues long. Trimming stripped 4 bases from V and 4 bases from J, with 10 bases between. The CDR3 nucleotides are TGCGCCAGCAGTGGAAAGGGTATCACTGAAGCTTTCTTT. This codes for CASSGKGITEAFF.

This clonotype was counted at least ten times. The genes are TRBV5-5 and TRBJ2-5; no definite D call. Trimming left V 5 bases short and J 1 base short, with 3 bases between. This CDR3 region has 11 residues. In germline, CDR1 is SGHKS, CDR2 YYEKEE (reference sequence). The CDR3 DNA reads as TGTGCCAGCAGGGGCCAAGAGACCCAGTACTTC. This translates into CASRGQETQYF.

This clonotype was counted a few times. The chain joins TRBV6-1 to TRBJ1-4; D remains unclear. Between the trimmed V and J ends, which lost 4 bases and 1 base, there was a span of 10 bases. CDR3 length: 15 amino acids. The germline gives CDR1 MNHNS, CDR2 SASEGT. This CDR3 is CASSVRPVTNEKLFF. CDR3 in DNA: TGTGCCAGCAGTGTCCGACCAGTAACTAATGAAAAACTGTTTTTT.

This clonotype was observed a few times. The CDR3 spells CASSDQDREETQYF. CDR3 in DNA: TGTGCCAGCAGCGATCAGGACAGGGAAGAGACCCAGTACTTC. The chain carries TRBV7-9 and TRBJ2-5; TRBD1 matches at 8 bases. With V trimmed by 5 bases and J by 3 bases, 5 bases remained unmatched. This CDR3 spans 14 amino acids. The germline V gene encodes CDR1 SEHNR and CDR2 FQNEAQ (reference sequence).

This clonotype was seen a handful of times. The gene calls are TRBV5-1 and TRBJ2-7; 9 bases map to TRBD1. This CDR3 comprises 13 residues. CDR1 and CDR2 (germline): SGHRS, YFSETQ. V gave up 3 bases and J gave up 7 bases; unmatched junction bases: 5. The CDR3 sequence is CASSSGQGREQYF. Written as DNA, the CDR3 is TGCGCCAGCAGCTCGGGACAGGGTAGGGAGCAGTACTTC.

V is TRBV6-4 and J is TRBJ2-2; D unresolved. This CDR3 has 14 amino acids. V was pared by 4 bases and J by 4 bases, with 10 bases between. Germline V gene data show CDR1 as MRHNA and CDR2 as SNTAGT. The CDR3 spells CASSVRPATGELFF. In DNA form, the CDR3 reads TGTGCCAGCAGTGTTAGGCCAGCCACCGGGGAGCTGTTTTTT.

The chain recombines TRBV7-2 with TRBJ2-7, with D tentatively TRBD2 (5 bases). With 4 bases removed from V and 9 bases from J, the gap between germline ends came to 13 bases. The CDR3 runs to 12 residues. Germline CDR1 SGHTA, CDR2 FQGNSA. The CDR3 DNA sequence: TGTGCCAGCAGCTACGAAGAGGGTAGGCAGTACTTC. Residues: CASSYEEGRQYF.